This T cell receptor beta chain derives from a study of cytomegalovirus exposure and HLA in healthy donors. Study-wide background: Unique TCRs from HLA-typed donors, 65 million to 85 million of them, were held in an early data release.

CDR3 length: 15 amino acids. Germline loops: CDR1 SGDLS, CDR2 YYNGEE. J lost 6 bases, V lost 4 bases, and 4 bases had no gene match. Whole-study findings and limits: Most CMV-associated TCR beta chains were later found to appear HLA-restricted. Some V segments (TRBV6-2 and TRBV6-3 among them) were excluded as indistinguishable.

A multiplex PCR was run with 60 Vbeta primers and 13 Jbeta primers. The repertoire was sequenced with immunoSEQ multiplex PCR; TCRdb's copy has only in-frame clones and lacks some. The sample yields under 200,000 clones, approximately 80% seen once. On this clone: Antigen specificity is unknown.

The chain carries TRBV9 and TRBJ2-1; TRBD2 matches at 13 bases. Sequencing was performed on PBMCs. This sequence originates from a male donor in good health and CMV-seropositive. The CDR3 DNA reads TGTGCCAGCAGCCACCGGACTAGCGGGGGCAATGAGCAGTTCTTC. This sequence encodes CASSHRTSGGNEQFF.